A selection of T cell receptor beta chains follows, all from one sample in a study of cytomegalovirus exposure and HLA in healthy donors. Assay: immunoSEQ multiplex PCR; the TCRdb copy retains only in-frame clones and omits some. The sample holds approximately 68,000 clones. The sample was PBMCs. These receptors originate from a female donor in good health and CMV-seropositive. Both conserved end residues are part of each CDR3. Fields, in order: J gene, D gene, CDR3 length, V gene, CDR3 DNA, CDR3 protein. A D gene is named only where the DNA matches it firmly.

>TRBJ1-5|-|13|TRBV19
TGTGCCAGTAGTCACAGGGTTAATCAGCCCCAGCATTTT
CASSHRVNQPQHF
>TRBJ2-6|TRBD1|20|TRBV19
TGTGCCAGTAGTTTCAAAGGAGTGACAGGGGGTTACTCTGGGGCCAACGTCCTGACTTTC
CASSFKGVTGGYSGANVLTF
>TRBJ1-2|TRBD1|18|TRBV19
TGTGCCAGTAGTTCCTCGGAGACAGGGGGCGGCCGGCTACATGGCTACACCTTC
CASSSSETGGGRLHGYTF
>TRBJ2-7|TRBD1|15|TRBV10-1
TGCACCAGCAGGGGGTCCCGGGACAGGGCGGAAGAGCAGTACTTC
CTSRGSRDRAEEQYF
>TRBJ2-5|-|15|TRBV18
TGTGCCAGCTCACCATGGGAGCGAGAGGGAGAGACCCAGTACTTC
CASSPWEREGETQYF
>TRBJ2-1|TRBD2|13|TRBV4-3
TGCGCCAGCAGCGACCGGGGGGGCAATGAGCAGTTCTTC
CASSDRGGNEQFF
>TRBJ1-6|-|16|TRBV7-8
TGTGCCAGCAGCTTAGCGCTCAGCTCCTATAATTCACCCCTCCACTTT
CASSLALSSYNSPLHF
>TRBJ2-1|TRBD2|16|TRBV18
TGTGCCAGCTCACCACCGCCAGCGGGGGGAGGGCATGAGCAGTTCTTC
CASSPPPAGGGHEQFF
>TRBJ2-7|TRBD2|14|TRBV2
TGTGCCAGCAGCCGACTAGCGGGAGCCTACGAGCAGTACTTC
CASSRLAGAYEQYF
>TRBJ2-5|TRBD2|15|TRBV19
TGTGCCAGTAGTAAGACTAGCGGTACGGGAGAGACCCAGTACTTC
CASSKTSGTGETQYF
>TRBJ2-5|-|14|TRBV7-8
TGTGCCAGCAGCTTAGGGGGAGAGCAAGAGACCCAGTACTTC
CASSLGGEQETQYF
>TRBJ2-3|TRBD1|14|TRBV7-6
TGTGCCAGCAGCGACAGGGGCCGCACAGATACGCAGTATTTT
CASSDRGRTDTQYF
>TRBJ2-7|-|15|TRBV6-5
TGTGCCAGCAGTTACTCAGGGACTGGTGGCTACGAGCAGTACTTC
CASSYSGTGGYEQYF
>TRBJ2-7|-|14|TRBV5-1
TGCGCCAGCAGCTTGACAGGGTCCCCCTACGAGCAGTACTTC
CASSLTGSPYEQYF
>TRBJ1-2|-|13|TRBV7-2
TGTGCCAGCAGCTTGGGGGGGGCGAAAGGCTACACCTTC
CASSLGGAKGYTF
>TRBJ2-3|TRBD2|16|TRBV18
TGTGCCAGCTCACCACCGTCTAGCGGGAGGGCAGATACGCAGTATTTT
CASSPPSSGRADTQYF
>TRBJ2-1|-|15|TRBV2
TGTGCCAGCAACCGGGACTTGAGCTCCTACAATGAGCAGTTCTTC
CASNRDLSSYNEQFF
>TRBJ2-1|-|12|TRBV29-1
TGCAGCGTCTTAGGAGCCTACAATGAGCAGTTCTTC
CSVLGAYNEQFF
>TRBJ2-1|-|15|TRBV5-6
TGTGCCAGCAGCACGCGACCGGGGGCCTACAATGAGCAGTTCTTC
CASSTRPGAYNEQFF
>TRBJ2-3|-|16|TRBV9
TGTGCCAGCAGCACGCAAGCTTTATCCCTCGGGAATACGCAGTATTTT
CASSTQALSLGNTQYF
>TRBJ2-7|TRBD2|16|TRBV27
TGTGCCAGCAGTTTAGGGACCGGACTAGCGGTACGAGAGCAGTACTTC
CASSLGTGLAVREQYF
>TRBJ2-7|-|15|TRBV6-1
TGTGCCAGCAGTGAACGGTGGGGCGTAGTTGTCGAGCAGTACTTC
CASSERWGVVVEQYF
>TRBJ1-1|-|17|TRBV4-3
TGCGCCAGCAGCCAAGATCGAGGGGGGGCAGGGAACACTGAAGCTTTCTTT
CASSQDRGGAGNTEAFF
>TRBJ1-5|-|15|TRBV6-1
TGTGCCAGCAGTGTATCGGGGGATAGCAATCAGCCCCAGCATTTT
CASSVSGDSNQPQHF
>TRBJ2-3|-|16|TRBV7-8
TGTGCCAGCAGCTTAGTGCTAGCAAGTCGCAGGGATACGCAGTATTTT
CASSLVLASRRDTQYF
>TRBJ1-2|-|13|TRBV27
TGTGCCAGCAGGACCTCAGGGGCGGATGGCTACACCTTC
CASRTSGADGYTF
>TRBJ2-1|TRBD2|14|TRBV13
TGTGCCAGCAGCTCGACTAGCGGGTACAATGAGCAGTTCTTC
CASSSTSGYNEQFF
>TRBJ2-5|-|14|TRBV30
TGTGCCTGGAGTGAGCGATGGGGGAGGGAGACCCAGTACTTC
CAWSERWGRETQYF
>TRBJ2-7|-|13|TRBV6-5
TGTGCCAGCAGCTCCCTAGGCACCTACGAGCAGTACTTC
CASSSLGTYEQYF
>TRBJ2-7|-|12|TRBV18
TGTGCCAGCTCACACAGGGTCTACGAGCAGTACTTC
CASSHRVYEQYF
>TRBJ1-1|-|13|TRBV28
TGTGCCAGCAGCGGACACGAGAACACTGAAGCTTTCTTT
CASSGHENTEAFF
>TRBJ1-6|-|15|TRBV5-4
TGTGCCAGCAGCCGGGGTCAGTCTGGGAATTCACCCCTCCACTTT
CASSRGQSGNSPLHF
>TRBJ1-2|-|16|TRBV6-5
TGTGCCAGCAGTTACGGGCCCCATCGGATTAACTATGGCTACACCTTC
CASSYGPHRINYGYTF
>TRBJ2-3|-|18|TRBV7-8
TGTGACTCCAGGTTCAGCGAGACAGAGCCTGAGGACACAGATACGCAGTATTTT
CDSRFSETEPEDTDTQYF
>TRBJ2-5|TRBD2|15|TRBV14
TGTGCCAGCAGCCAAGGCAGCGGGGGACAAGAGACCCAGTACTTC
CASSQGSGGQETQYF
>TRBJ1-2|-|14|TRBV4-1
TGCGCCAGCAGCCAAGTCAGCGGGACGGGCGGCTACACCTTC
CASSQVSGTGGYTF
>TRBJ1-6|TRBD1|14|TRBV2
TGTGCCAGCACTAGGGGACAGGGGAATTCACCCCTCCACTTT
CASTRGQGNSPLHF
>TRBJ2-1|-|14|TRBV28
TGTGCCAGCAGTTTGGAACGGGAGATCAATGAGCAGTTCTTC
CASSLEREINEQFF
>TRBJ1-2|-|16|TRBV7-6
TGTGCCAGCAGCTTAGTAACGGGGGTTGGATATGGCGGCTACACCTTC
CASSLVTGVGYGGYTF
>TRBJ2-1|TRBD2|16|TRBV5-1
TGCGCCAGCAGTCGACTAGCGGGAGGGAATAACGATGAGCAGTTCTTC
CASSRLAGGNNDEQFF
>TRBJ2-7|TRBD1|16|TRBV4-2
TGTGCCAGCAGCCAAGATGGCGACAGGGCCCCTTCCGAGCAGTACTTC
CASSQDGDRAPSEQYF
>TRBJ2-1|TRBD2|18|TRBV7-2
TGTGCCAGCAGCCCGCGGACTAGCGGGAGGAGTAGTAGTAATGAGCAGTTCTTC
CASSPRTSGRSSSNEQFF
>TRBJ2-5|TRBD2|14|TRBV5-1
TGCGCCAGCAGCCCACTAGCGGGAGCAGAGACCCAGTACTTC
CASSPLAGAETQYF
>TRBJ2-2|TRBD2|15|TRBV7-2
TGTGCCAGCAGAGAGACTAGCGGCTACACCGGGGAGCTGTTTTTT
CASRETSGYTGELFF
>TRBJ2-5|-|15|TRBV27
TGTGCCAGCAGTTTAACCTACGCGACGGGAGAGACCCAGTACTTC
CASSLTYATGETQYF
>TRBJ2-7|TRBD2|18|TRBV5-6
TGTGCCAGCAGCTCCAGGACTAGCGGGACCTTCCTCGCTGGCGAGCAGTACTTC
CASSSRTSGTFLAGEQYF
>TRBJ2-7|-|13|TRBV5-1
TGCGCCAGCACCTCAGATCGAACCTACGAGCAGTACTTC
CASTSDRTYEQYF
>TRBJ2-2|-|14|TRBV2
TGTGCCAGCAGTGTCGTAGGAGGGGCCGGGGAGCTGTTTTTT
CASSVVGGAGELFF
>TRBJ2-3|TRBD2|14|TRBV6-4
TGTGCCAGCAGTGTAGCGGGGGCTGGAGATACGCAGTATTTT
CASSVAGAGDTQYF
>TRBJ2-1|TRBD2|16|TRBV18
TGTGCCAGCTCACCACGTTCAGCGGGGGGTCAAGGTGAGCAGTTCTTC
CASSPRSAGGQGEQFF
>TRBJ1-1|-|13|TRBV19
TGTGCCAGTAGTATGGGGGCAACCTCTGAAGCTTTCTTT
CASSMGATSEAFF
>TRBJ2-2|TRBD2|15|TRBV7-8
TGTGCTTCTACCGGTCTAGCGGGTGTTCCCGGGGAGCTGTTTTTT
CASTGLAGVPGELFF
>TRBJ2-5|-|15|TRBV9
TGTGCCAGCAGCGTAGGTTGGGGAGTCCAAGAGACCCAGTACTTC
CASSVGWGVQETQYF
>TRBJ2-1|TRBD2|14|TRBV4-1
TGCGCCAGCAGCCAAGAGAGGGCGGGAGGGAGCCAGTTCTTC
CASSQERAGGSQFF
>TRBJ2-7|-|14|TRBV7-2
TGTGCCAGCAGCCGGGCGGGGAGCTCCTACGAGCAGTACTTC
CASSRAGSSYEQYF